These 30 T cell receptor beta chains share one sample of origin, sequenced in a study of regulatory T cells in long-lasting Graves disease. TCR beta libraries were built with iRepertoire HTBI primers and Arm-PCR of CDR3 regions. From the multiplex PCR reads, TCRdb called clonotypes with MiXCR, one entry per CDR3 protein. In the table there are hundreds of thousands of distinct CDR3 sequences, about 20% of which are singletons. Time point defined: persistent/refractory GD, antithyroid drugs over 5 years with positive TRAb. PBMCs were the source of the RNA used for TCR sequencing. The sequencing here drew on peripheral blood mononuclear cells (PBMCs), taken when the disease was refractory, from a patient treated with antithyroid drugs. Source of these receptors: a female donor with Graves disease.

This clonotype showed up just a few times. The V gene is TRBV28, the J gene TRBJ1-6, with D possibly TRBD1 on 6 matching bases. Trimming took off 8 bases at V and 15 bases at J, with 14 bases between the two ends. This CDR3 is 11 amino acids long. Per the germline V gene, CDR1 is MDHEN and CDR2 is SYDVKM. DNA of the CDR3: TGTGCCAGCGGAAGACAGGCCGGCCTCCACTTT. Its protein is CASGRQAGLHF.

This clonotype was seen repeatedly, ten times or more. An end of the junction differs from the germline gene, which may be a read error. This chain links TRBV11-2 with TRBJ1-2, with TRBD1 identical over 8 bases. The CDR3 contains 10 residues. Germline values: CDR1 SGHAT, CDR2 FQNNGV. CDR3 DNA sequence: TGTGCCAGCAGCCGGGACAGGCCCCACTTC. It specifies CASSRDRPHF.

The V and J genes are TRBV12-3 or TRBV12-4 and TRBJ2-3; D assignment may be TRBD1 or TRBD2 (5 bases each). V was cut by 5 bases and J by 3 bases, with 12 bases left in between. The CDR3 has 14 amino acids. The CDR3 protein is CASSARDRTDTQYF. The CDR3, as DNA: TGTGCCAGCAGTGCCAGGGACCGAACAGATACGCAGTATTTT.

This chain uses TRBV9 with TRBJ1-2; perhaps TRBD1 as D (6 bases). CDR3 length equals 17 residues. Per germline, CDR1 SGDLS and CDR2 YYNGEE. V lost 3 bases and J lost 4, with 22 bases in between. The DNA for the CDR3 is TGTGCCAGCAGCGCAGCCCCAGGGGCCGTATCTTCCTATGGCTACACCTTC. It yields the protein CASSAAPGAVSSYGYTF.

This clonotype was seen repeatedly, ten times or more. The rearrangement uses TRBV28 and TRBJ1-1, with no clear D. Trimming stripped 5 bases from V and 1 base from J, with 8 bases between. This CDR3 region has 13 residues. Germline-derived CDR1 and CDR2 are MDHEN and SYDVKM. The CDR3 is CASSRSENTEAFF. The CDR3 DNA sequence: TGTGCCAGCAGTCGGAGCGAGAACACTGAAGCTTTCTTT.

This clonotype showed up just once. The chain uses TRBV6-1 and TRBJ2-1; 10 nucleotides agree with TRBD2. CDR3 length: 13 amino acids. V was clipped by 8 bases and J by 7 bases; unmatched bases: 5. Germline loops: CDR1 MNHNS, CDR2 SASEGT. The CDR3 nucleotides read TGTGCCAGCCGAGCGGGAGGGCATAATGAGCAGTTCTTC. Translation gives CASRAGGHNEQFF.

The genes are TRBV25-1 and TRBJ1-1, with D possibly being TRBD1 (5 bases). CDR3 size: 14 residues. Germline V gives CDR1 MGHDK, CDR2 SYGVNS. Between the trimmed V and J ends, which lost 5 bases and 5 bases, there was a span of 15 bases. CDR3 loop: CASSNVTGGTEAFF. The CDR3 DNA is TGTGCCAGCAGTAACGTGACCGGGGGGACTGAAGCTTTCTTT.

There are many counts of this clonotype. V and J are TRBV7-9 and TRBJ2-5; 8 bases line up with TRBD2. Trimming at V came to 4 bases and at J to 4 bases, leaving 11 bases not matched to a gene. The length of the CDR3 is 16 residues. CDR1 is SEHNR and CDR2 is FQNEAQ in the germline V gene (reference sequence). The chain's CDR3 is CASSSPRAGGGETQYF. Written as DNA, the CDR3 is TGTGCCAGCAGCTCCCCCCGGGCGGGAGGAGGAGAGACCCAGTACTTC. Filled out from reference TRBV7-9 and TRBJ2-5, the complete variable domain reads DTGVSQNPRHKITKRGQNVTFRCDPISEHNRLYWYRQTLGQGPEFLTYFQNEAQLEKSRLLSDRFSAERPKGSFSTLEIQRTEQGDSAMYLCASSSPRAGGGETQYFGPGTRLLVL.

V gene TRBV3-1 combines with J gene TRBJ2-3; D uncertain. The length of the CDR3 is 12 residues. CDR1 and CDR2 (germline): LGHDT, YNNKEL (reference sequence). Trimming pared 1 base from V and 4 bases from J, leaving 3 bases between. The CDR3 DNA reads as TGTGCCAGCAGCCAAGGTCCAGATACGCAGTATTTT. Translation: CASSQGPDTQYF.

This clonotype occurred a few times. The CDR3: CASRMRGARQETQYF. The DNA of the CDR3 is TGTGCCAGCAGGATGCGGGGGGCCCGACAAGAGACCCAGTACTTC. The chain recombines TRBV7-2 with TRBJ2-5, with TRBD2 identical over 8 bases. V lost 6 bases, J lost 2 bases, and 8 bases stayed unmatched. Looked up from germline, CDR1 is SGHTA and CDR2 is FQGNSA. The CDR3 has 15 residues.

This clonotype was recorded many times. This chain joins TRBV7-9 and TRBJ1-2; 8 bases map to TRBD1. Germline V gives CDR1 SEHNR, CDR2 FQNEAQ (reference sequence). This CDR3 spans 15 amino acids. The J segment lost 6 bases and the V segment lost 5 bases, leaving 11 bases of the junction unmatched. CDR3: CASSPWGQGADGYTF. The CDR3 coding sequence is TGTGCCAGCAGCCCCTGGGGGCAGGGGGCGGATGGCTACACCTTC. Together with reference TRBV7-9 and TRBJ1-2, the CDR3 gives the full variable domain: DTGVSQNPRHKITKRGQNVTFRCDPISEHNRLYWYRQTLGQGPEFLTYFQNEAQLEKSRLLSDRFSAERPKGSFSTLEIQRTEQGDSAMYLCASSPWGQGADGYTFGSGTRLTVV.

The chain combines TRBV7-9 with TRBJ1-1, with TRBD1 identical over 10 bases. Losses at the gene ends were 3 bases for V and 0 bases for J; bases not matched to a gene: 4. CDR1 is SEHNR, CDR2 FQNEAQ, per germline (reference sequence). The CDR3 is 16 residues long. CDR3 in amino acids: CASSFSGQGLNTEAFF. DNA for the CDR3: TGTGCCAGCAGCTTTTCGGGACAGGGGCTGAACACTGAAGCTTTCTTT.

Of note for this clonotype: This sequence may be a read error, since a much larger clone differs from it by one base. The chain uses TRBV5-1 and TRBJ2-4; D not certain. The CDR3 extends over 15 amino acids. CDR1 is SGHRS and CDR2 is YFSETQ in the germline V gene. CDR3 amino acids: CASSSAAEAKDIQYF. CDR3 sequence (DNA): TGTGCCAGCAGCTCGGCGGCTGAAGCCAAAGACATTCAGTACTTC.

In regard to this clonotype: Since no conserved phenylalanine or tryptophan closes the CDR3, a read error is the likely cause. The chain uses TRBV30 and TRBJ2-2; D not certain. The V gene's germline CDR1 is GTSNPN and CDR2 SVGIG (reference sequence). This CDR3 has 13 residues. V lost 4 bases and J lost 4, with 10 bases in between. In DNA form, the CDR3 reads TGTGCCTGGACGGAAACGAGCACCGGGGAGCTGTTTTCT. This encodes CAWTETSTGELFS.

This rearrangement joins TRBV19 to TRBJ1-5; D gene uncertain. V lost 1 base to trimming and J lost 1 base, with 5 bases between them. The V gene's germline CDR1 is LNHDA and CDR2 SQIVND (reference sequence). The CDR3 contains 14 residues. CDR3 nucleotides: TGTGCCAGTAGTATAGTGGGGAGCAATCAGCCCCAGCATTTT. It specifies CASSIVGSNQPQHF.

This sequence joins TRBV4-3 and TRBJ1-1; the D gene is possibly TRBD1 (5 bases). Trimming cost V 1 base and J 7 bases, with 10 bases left between them. There are 13 residues in the CDR3. The germline V gene encodes CDR1 LGHNA and CDR2 YSLEER. The CDR3 DNA reads as TGCGCCAGCAGCCAAGCCCCTGGGGGTGAAGCTTTCTTT. Its translation: CASSQAPGGEAFF.

This clonotype came up a few times. The genes are TRBV7-9 and TRBJ1-4; D is unresolved. CDR1 SEHNR and CDR2 FQNEAQ come from the germline V gene (reference sequence). CDR3 length equals 16 residues. The V and J ends lost 1 base and 0 bases respectively, with 9 bases between them. CDR3 bases: TGTGCCAGCAGCTTAGTTGGAGGAGCAACTAATGAAAAACTGTTTTTT. This sequence encodes CASSLVGGATNEKLFF.

This clonotype came up many times. This sequence joins TRBV6-1 and TRBJ2-7; TRBD2 matches 10 bases. V dropped 5 bases and J dropped 2; count of bases not matched to a gene: 6. The germline gives CDR1 MNHNS, CDR2 SASEGT. The CDR3 contains 15 residues. The CDR3 reads CASSQQRGGTYEQYF. CDR3 bases: TGTGCCAGCAGTCAACAGCGGGGGGGCACCTACGAGCAGTACTTC.

This clonotype was recorded many times. V usage is TRBV12-3 or TRBV12-4 and J usage is TRBJ1-1; no clear D gene. This CDR3 has 14 amino acids. V lost 3 bases, J lost 3 bases, and 11 bases lay in between. The CDR3 DNA is TGTGCCAGCAGTTTCCCGACGCAGGACACTGAAGCTTTCTTT. This translates into CASSFPTQDTEAFF.

This clonotype came up many times. The chain is built from TRBV6-1 and TRBJ1-4, with TRBD1 matching 7 bases. Germline V gene lookup returns CDR1 MNHNS and CDR2 SASEGT. Trimming at V came to 2 bases and at J to 3 bases, leaving 3 bases not matched to a gene. The CDR3 spans 15 residues. CDR3 region: CASSESGTANEKLFF. CDR3 coding DNA: TGTGCCAGCAGTGAATCCGGGACAGCTAATGAAAAACTGTTTTTT.

This clonotype came up a few times. The chain recombines TRBV28 with TRBJ2-5; maybe TRBD1 (6 bases). This CDR3 has 12 amino acids. From germline, CDR1 is MDHEN and CDR2 SYDVKM. V was pared by 9 bases and J by 2 bases, with 10 bases between. In nucleotides, the CDR3 is TGTGCCAGTAATACAGGGCAAGAGACCCAGTACTTC. It specifies CASNTGQETQYF.

The V and J genes are TRBV20-1 and TRBJ1-2, with 7 positions matching TRBD1. Looked up from germline, CDR1 is DFQATT and CDR2 is SNEGSKA (reference sequence). The trim removed 6 bases at V and 3 bases at J, leaving 10 bases unmatched. There are 14 residues in the CDR3. Here the CDR3 reads CSATPQGGYYGYTF. CDR3 in DNA: TGCAGTGCAACCCCCCAGGGGGGCTACTATGGCTACACCTTC.

This clonotype was recorded at least ten times. V usage is TRBV29-1 and J usage is TRBJ2-7; TRBD2 matches at 7 bases. J was trimmed by 5 bases and V by 5 bases; bases with no gene match: 9. Germline CDR1 SQVTM, CDR2 ANQGSEA. The CDR3 is 13 residues long. This CDR3 reads CSVLWEGQDEQYF. CDR3 DNA: TGCAGCGTTTTGTGGGAGGGCCAGGACGAGCAGTACTTC.

In its sample, this clonotype was seen many times. This chain uses TRBV7-2 with TRBJ2-5, with 9 bases lining up with TRBD1. Germline V CDR1 and CDR2: SGHTA, FQGNSA. This CDR3 is 16 amino acids long. V lost 5 bases, J lost 3 bases, and 10 bases stayed unmatched. CDR3: CASSPNYRDREETQYF. CDR3 DNA: TGTGCCAGCAGCCCAAATTACCGGGACAGGGAAGAGACCCAGTACTTC.

The J gene is TRBJ2-4, the V gene TRBV3-2; the table's D gene call, TRBD1, was not cross checked with the DNA. TRBV3-2 corresponds to a pseudogene. The CDR3 is 14 amino acids. This CDR3 is CASSRGRLKNIQYF. CDR3 DNA sequence: TGTGCCAGCAGCCGGGGACGGTTAAAAAACATTCAGTACTTC.

This clonotype was found many times. The chain combines TRBV6-5 with TRBJ1-5, with D maybe TRBD1 (5 bases). V gave up 2 bases and J gave up 6 bases, with 8 bases separating them. CDR1 and CDR2 (germline): MNHEY, SVGAGI. The CDR3 totals 13 residues. CDR3 bases: TGTGCCAGCAGTTACGGGGGAGGTCAGCCCCAGCATTTT. Translated, it gives CASSYGGGQPQHF.

Of note for this clonotype: A much bigger clone sits one base away, suggesting this may be a read error. As the CDR3 is not closed by the conserved phenylalanine or tryptophan, this likely results from a read error. J is TRBJ1-2 and V is TRBV7-2; D might be TRBD1 (6 bases). This CDR3 region has 14 residues. V dropped 2 bases and J dropped 1 base, with 8 bases sitting between them. Germline V CDR1 and CDR2: SGHTA, FQGNSA. CDR3 region: CASSLLGGNYGYTS. The CDR3 nucleotides are TGTGCCAGCAGCTTATTAGGGGGTAACTATGGCTACACCTCC.

As for this clonotype: A read error likely explains this, since a far larger clone differs by one base. The missing conserved phenylalanine or tryptophan at the end of this CDR3 makes a read error likely. The chain is built from TRBV7-2 and TRBJ2-5; possibly TRBD1 for D (5 bases). Germline-derived CDR1 and CDR2 are SGHTA and FQGNSA. V dropped 8 bases and J dropped 2 bases, with 15 bases sitting between them. The length of the CDR3 is 14 residues. CDR3 nucleotide sequence: TGTGCCAGCGCTGGGCAGGGCAGGCAAGAGACCCAGTACCTC. Its translation is CASAGQGRQETQYL.

This clonotype was detected ten times or more. This chain uses TRBV6-1 with TRBJ1-1; D is ambiguous. V lost 1 base and J lost 3, with 15 bases in between. The CDR3 spans 16 residues. Germline V gives CDR1 MNHNS, CDR2 SASEGT. DNA for the CDR3: TGTGCCAGCAGTGAAGAGCTGGTGGGCGGATACACTGAAGCTTTCTTT. It translates to CASSEELVGGYTEAFF.

The J gene is TRBJ2-7, the V gene TRBV7-9, with D possibly being TRBD1 or TRBD2 (6 bases each). The CDR3 length is 15 residues. Germline CDR1 is SEHNR and CDR2 is FQNEAQ (reference sequence). With 4 bases removed from V and 4 bases from J, the gap between germline ends came to 17 bases. CDR3 protein: CASSSVMGGAYEQYF. CDR3 bases: TGTGCCAGCAGCTCTGTGATGGGGGGCGCGTACGAGCAGTACTTC.